This record looks at one TCR beta chain sequence and its context. Its recognized antigen is unknown. Instrument used: Illumina HiSeq 2000. 5'RACE template switching, by which a universal primer site and unique molecular identifiers were added, was used to make TCR beta cDNA libraries. Synthesis of cDNA was primed from the TCR beta constant segment and was followed by two consecutive PCR amplification steps. In the original analysis: MIGEC handled demultiplexing of the reads and grouping by UMI, while MiTCR was used to assemble and quantify clonotypes. To exclude erroneous sequences, only TCR cDNA sequences supported by at least two reads were retained. The tcR package was used for downstream repertoire analysis, with clonotypes matched between fractions based on CDR3 nucleotide sequence plus V segment. VDJmatch was used to annotate antigen specificity against VDJdb, with one amino acid substitution in CDR3 allowed. One entry per CDR3 protein sequence results from the TCRdb reprocessing of the reads, with DNA left out. The V and J calls were determined by TCRdb, not by the authors. The data table for this sample lists about 260,000 distinct CDR3 sequences. Of the sample, 0.39% is held by the ten largest clones.

The data are from a study of T cells expressing NK-cell markers (dated by TCRdb to about 2020). Context from the whole study: TCR beta-chain repertoires were profiled in sorted CD3+CD56+NKG2C+, CD3+CD56+NKG2C- and CD3+CD56-NKG2C+ T-cell subsets from several donors. Seven of the eight sequenced donors were HCMV-seropositive and one was HCMV-seronegative. Randomly selected healthy volunteers, three men and five women, were used as the eight sequenced donors. Libraries were sequenced as 2 x 150 bp reads on Illumina HiSeq 2000/2500, MiSeq or NextSeq. What the research found in general, with its limitations: In 5 to 7 donors, the dominant CD3+CD56+NKG2C+ clonotypes were found to rank among the top 10 CD8+ clonotypes and to make up roughly 1.0-7.0% of CD8+ T cells. Whether the expanded NKG2C-expressing T cell clones were specific for HCMV antigens remained unclear. Those dominant clonotypes were again the most abundant among CD3+CD56-NKG2C+ cells in a handful of donors, at about 25-60.1%.

CDR1 SGHRS and CDR2 YFSETQ are derived from the germline V gene. The CDR3 runs 17 amino acids, cysteine and phenylalanine included. This entry has no DNA. A commercial ELISA kit detecting HCMV-specific IgG in serum was used to determine HCMV serostatus. Peripheral blood mononuclear cells were isolated from blood by Ficoll density gradient centrifugation. The receptor comes from a man between 18 and 35 years old in good health. Donor details come from another sample of the same person, matched by shared clones. Sequencing used blood T cells: a sorted CD56 or NKG2C T cell subset, CD4+ or CD8+ T cells, or bulk PBMC T cells (not recorded which). Recombination linked TRBV5-1 to TRBJ2-1. The CDR3 in this case is CASSLLHSSLGSNEQFF.